These T cell receptor beta chains were read from a single sample in a study of molecular identifiers for immune sequencing clone quantification. One entry per CDR3 protein results from TCRdb running MiXCR on the PCR reads. The data contain around 460,000 distinct CDR3 sequences, under 30% of them seen just once; the ten biggest clones take up 0.7% to 0.9%. Sequenced sample: naive CD8+ T cells from blood, with Jurkat cell RNA spiked in. These TCRs come from a human donor in good health. Some libraries in this study had Jurkat cell RNA spiked in. CDR3s include the opening cysteine and the closing phenylalanine or tryptophan. D genes are given only for firm matches. Clone size is stated in some rows and not others, as once, few, many or a class when expanded.

v_call	j_call	clone_size	d_call	cdr3_length	cdr3_aa	cdr3_nt
TRBV27	TRBJ2-7	.	.	16	CASSLYGTRFSDEQYF	TGTGCCAGCAGTTTATACGGGACTCGCTTTTCTGACGAGCAGTACTTC
TRBV6-5	TRBJ2-3	.	.	15	CASSSRGGHTDTQYF	TGTGCCAGCAGTTCTCGAGGGGGGCACACAGATACGCAGTATTTT
TRBV20-1	TRBJ2-3	once	TRBD2	17	CSAYNTRGGHSPDTQYF	TGCAGTGCTTATAACACCCGGGGGGGCCATAGCCCAGATACGCAGTATTTT
TRBV29-1	TRBJ2-1	.	TRBD1	9	CSVGTGQIF	TGCAGCGTTGGGACAGGGCAGATCTTC
TRBV28	TRBJ2-1	few	TRBD1	15	CASNTPGQGRNEQFF	TGTGCCAGTAATACTCCGGGACAGGGGAGAAATGAGCAGTTCTTC
TRBV6-6	TRBJ2-7	.	TRBD2	18	CASSPRSSGRKSLYEQYF	TGTGCCAGCAGTCCTCGTAGTAGCGGGAGGAAATCCCTTTACGAGCAGTACTTC
TRBV4-3	TRBJ2-1	.	TRBD2	15	CASSPGTSGSNEQSF	TGCGCCAGCAGCCCCGGGACTAGCGGGTCCAATGAGCAGTCCTTC
TRBV4-1	TRBJ2-2	many	TRBD1	17	CASSQDPGQENTGELFF	TGCGCCAGCAGCCAAGATCCTGGACAGGAGAACACCGGGGAGCTGTTTTTT
TRBV20-1	TRBJ1-2	few	.	11	CSARVGNGYTF	TGCAGTGCTAGAGTAGGGAATGGCTACACCTTC
TRBV5-1	TRBJ2-3	few	TRBD2	16	CASSWLAGGNTDTQYF	TGCGCCAGCAGTTGGCTAGCGGGAGGCAACACAGATACGCAGTATTTT
TRBV28	TRBJ2-7	.	TRBD1	15	CASSGRTGAPYEQYF	TGTGCCAGCAGTGGACGGACAGGGGCCCCTTACGAGCAGTACTTC
TRBV6-2/TRBV6-3	TRBJ2-7	few	.	14	CASSYPPNRYEQYF	TGTGCCAGCAGTTACCCTCCCAATCGATACGAGCAGTACTTC
TRBV6-5	TRBJ2-5	once	.	16	CASSYSPGAYQETQYF	TGTGCCAGCAGTTACAGCCCGGGGGCGTACCAAGAGACCCAGTACTTC
TRBV20-1	TRBJ2-3	.	.	14	CSAEPGTSTDTQYF	TGCAGTGCGGAGCCCGGGACTAGCACAGATACGCAGTATTTT
TRBV24-1	TRBJ1-2	.	.	11	CATSNRDGYTF	TGTGCCACCAGTAACAGAGATGGCTACACCTTC
TRBV6-5	TRBJ2-7	many	TRBD2	15	CASSYSGGGGYEQYF	TGTGCCAGCAGTTACTCGGGCGGGGGGGGCTACGAGCAGTACTTC
TRBV5-4	TRBJ2-7	.	TRBD2	16	CASSLGLAGALYEQYF	TGTGCCAGCAGCTTGGGACTAGCGGGAGCTTTGTACGAGCAGTACTTC